These 32 T cell receptor beta chains originate from one sample sequenced in a study of cytomegalovirus exposure and HLA in healthy donors. The PCR was carried out with 60 Vbeta primers and 13 Jbeta primers. Some clones are missing from TCRdb's copy, which holds only in-frame ones; the method was immunoSEQ multiplex PCR. The table has around 180,000 clones, around 75% seen once. The specimen sequenced was PBMCs. The source is a woman younger than 45 in good health and CMV-seropositive.

The rearrangement joins TRBV4-1 to TRBJ2-3; 7 bases align to TRBD1. This CDR3 region has 19 residues. The V gene's germline CDR1 is MGHRA and CDR2 YSYEKL. V was clipped by 1 base and J by 0 bases; unmatched bases: 13. CDR3 region: CASSQVSSAGTESTDTQYF. In nucleotides, the CDR3 is TGCGCCAGCAGCCAAGTATCTTCCGCCGGGACAGAAAGCACAGATACGCAGTATTTT.

This clone was seen a handful of times. The chain is built from TRBV4-3 and TRBJ1-4; D uncertain. The CDR3 runs to 15 residues. Trimming took 0 bases from V and 7 from J, leaving 12 bases between them. Per the germline V gene, CDR1 is LGHNA and CDR2 is YSLEER. The CDR3 DNA reads TGCGCCAGCAGCCAAGATCGACTCGGGATTGAAAAACTGTTTTTT. Amino acids: CASSQDRLGIEKLFF.

The chain uses TRBV6-6 and TRBJ1-4, with TRBD1 identical over 7 bases. Germline V CDR1 and CDR2: MNHNY, SVGAGI (reference sequence). The ends lost 7 bases at V and 5 bases at J; junction bases unmatched: 7. The CDR3 loop spans 14 amino acids. CDR3 in amino acids: CASTYRGANEKLFF. In nucleotides, the CDR3 is TGTGCCAGCACCTACAGGGGCGCGAATGAAAAACTGTTTTTT.

This chain links TRBV7-2 with TRBJ2-7; the D is unclear. Germline CDR1 SGHTA, CDR2 FQGNSA. The CDR3 length is 13 residues. Trimming took 5 bases from V and 4 from J, leaving 12 bases between them. CDR3 coding DNA: TGTGCCAGCAGCAGCCCTTCATTATACGAGCAGTACTTC. As protein: CASSSPSLYEQYF.

This clone appeared a few times. V and J are TRBV5-1 and TRBJ1-3; D may be TRBD1 (5 bases). CDR1 and CDR2 (germline): SGHRS, YFSETQ. This CDR3 is built from 13 residues. Trimming took off 4 bases at V and 3 bases at J, with 8 bases between the two ends. CDR3 coding DNA: TGCGCCAGCAGCGGCGGGGGTGGAAACACCATATATTTT. The encoded protein is CASSGGGGNTIYF.

The chain combines TRBV5-6 with TRBJ2-5, with 8 bases that match TRBD1. The better agreement between TRBJ2-7 and the DNA end casts doubt on the J call. Per the germline V gene, CDR1 is SGHDT and CDR2 is YYEEEE. The CDR3 covers 14 residues. The CDR3 loop is CASRPTGGAYEQYF. In DNA, the CDR3 is TGTGCCAGCAGGCCAACAGGGGGTGCCTACGAGCAGTACTTC.

The chain is built from TRBV4-3 and TRBJ1-5, with 9 positions matching TRBD1. Germline loops: CDR1 LGHNA, CDR2 YSLEER. After removal of 0 bases from V and 3 bases from J, the junction contained 12 bases not matched to a gene. The CDR3 has 19 amino acids. For the CDR3, the DNA is TGCGCCAGCAGCCAAGAGGGCCGGGACAGGGCCCTATTCAATCAGCCCCAGCATTTT. Amino acid sequence: CASSQEGRDRALFNQPQHF.

The CDR3 reads CASSPRGSSYEQYF. The CDR3 DNA follows: TGTGCCAGCTCACCACGCGGAAGCTCCTACGAGCAGTACTTC. The chain has TRBV18 and TRBJ2-7; no clear D. Trimming removed 1 base at V and 0 bases at J, with 7 bases between. This CDR3 comprises 14 residues. The germline V gene has CDR1 KGHSH and CDR2 LQKENI. The full variable domain, its missing parts supplied by reference TRBV18 and TRBJ2-7, is NAGVMQNPRHLVRRRGQEARLRCSPMKGHSHVYWYRQLPEEGLKFMVYLQKENIIDESGMPKERFSAEFPKEGPSILRIQQVVRGDSAAYFCASSPRGSSYEQYFGPGTRLTVT.

J is TRBJ1-2 and V is TRBV6-5; the D is unclear. The CDR3 covers 12 residues. Germline V lookup: CDR1 MNHEY, CDR2 SVGAGI. V lost 6 bases to trimming and J lost 14 bases, with 19 bases between them. The DNA of the CDR3 is TGTGCCAGCAGGCGGCCCTCTGGTGGATGTACCTTC. Translation: CASRRPSGGCTF.

The V call is TRBV7-6, the J call TRBJ1-4, with D hard to call. Germline assignment: CDR1 SGHVS and CDR2 FNYEAQ. The CDR3 sequence is 15 residues long. The ends were cut back, 4 bases at V and 8 bases at J, with 17 bases in the middle. CDR3: CASSYNPGFDEKLFF. CDR3 coding DNA: TGTGCCAGCAGCTATAACCCGGGATTCGACGAAAAACTGTTTTTT.

V is TRBV7-2 and J is TRBJ2-5; D possibly corresponds to TRBD2 (5 bases). The CDR3 sequence is 13 residues long. The germline V and J ends were trimmed by 1 base and 5 bases, with 8 bases remaining between them. Germline lookup yields CDR1 SGHTA and CDR2 FQGNSA. This CDR3 is CASSLGPGETQYF. CDR3 DNA: TGTGCCAGCAGCTTAGGGCCGGGGGAGACCCAGTACTTC.

The J gene is TRBJ2-7, the V gene TRBV7-9; 8 bases are a match to TRBD1. Germline CDR1 and CDR2: SEHNR and FQNEAQ (reference sequence). This CDR3 comprises 15 residues. J was trimmed by 0 bases and V by 5 bases; bases with no gene match: 6. The CDR3 here is CASSKDRATSYEQYF. In DNA, the CDR3 is TGTGCCAGCAGCAAGGACAGGGCGACCTCCTACGAGCAGTACTTC.

This chain links TRBV19 with TRBJ1-2, with 7 nucleotides matching TRBD1. There are 15 residues in the CDR3. With 5 bases clipped from V and 3 bases from J, the junction kept 9 bases outside the gene matches. Germline V CDR1 and CDR2: LNHDA, SQIVND (reference sequence). In nucleotides, the CDR3 is TGTGCCAGTAGTCCGACCAGGGGGGCCGACTATGGCTACACCTTC. Its protein is CASSPTRGADYGYTF.

The count of this clone is one. This chain joins TRBV18 and TRBJ1-1; maybe TRBD1 (5 bases). The ends were cut back, 4 bases at V and 8 bases at J, with 14 bases in the middle. CDR1 and CDR2 from the germline V gene are KGHSH and LQKENI. This CDR3 has 13 residues. CDR3 nucleotides: TGTGCCAGCTCACTAACGGGGACTGCAGAAGCTTTCTTT. Amino acid sequence: CASSLTGTAEAFF.

The chain links TRBV27 to TRBJ1-5; D is possibly TRBD1 (6 bases). The V gene's germline CDR1 is MNHEY and CDR2 SMNVEV (reference sequence). V lost 5 bases to trimming and J lost 1 base, with 15 bases between them. This CDR3 has 16 amino acids. Here the CDR3 reads CASSAMGARSNQPQHF. The CDR3 DNA reads TGTGCCAGCAGTGCGATGGGGGCGCGGAGCAATCAGCCCCAGCATTTT.

CDR3 amino acids: CASSQAPGSNQPQHF. The CDR3 DNA is TGCGCCAGCAGCCAAGCTCCGGGAAGCAATCAGCCCCAGCATTTT. This chain links TRBV4-3 with TRBJ1-5; D is unresolved. CDR1 and CDR2 (germline): LGHNA, YSLEER. Trimming stripped 1 base from V and 1 base from J, with 8 bases between. This CDR3 has 15 residues.

This clone appeared once. The junction departs from the called germline gene at one end, perhaps through a read error. This sequence joins TRBV2 and TRBJ2-5; D is possibly TRBD1 (7 bases). Germline loops: CDR1 SNHLY, CDR2 FYNNEI. The CDR3 covers 18 residues. CDR3 coding DNA: TGTGCCAGCAGCCCATTGACAGGGCGAGCAAACGATCGGGAGACCCAGCACTTC. Translating gives CASSPLTGRANDRETQHF.

The chain joins TRBV2 to TRBJ2-1; D gene ambiguous. Trimming left V 4 bases short and J 9 bases short, with 13 bases between. The germline V gene has CDR1 SNHLY and CDR2 FYNNEI. CDR3 size: 13 residues. The CDR3 region is CASSVGSWSEQFF. In DNA, the CDR3 is TGTGCCAGCAGTGTGGGTAGTTGGAGTGAGCAGTTCTTC.

This clone has more than one count but fewer than ten. The chain carries TRBV7-9 and TRBJ2-7, with TRBD2 as a possible D gene (6 bases). The CDR3 contains 15 residues. V lost 5 bases to trimming and J lost 3 bases, with 17 bases between them. Germline V gives CDR1 SEHNR, CDR2 FQNEAQ (reference sequence). Written as DNA, the CDR3 is TGTGCCAGCAGCCAACCGGGACTTGAAAACTACGAGCAGTACTTC. As protein: CASSQPGLENYEQYF. Full variable domain (rest looked up from reference TRBV7-9 and TRBJ2-7): DTGVSQNPRHKITKRGQNVTFRCDPISEHNRLYWYRQTLGQGPEFLTYFQNEAQLEKSRLLSDRFSAERPKGSFSTLEIQRTEQGDSAMYLCASSQPGLENYEQYFGPGTRLTVT.

This rearrangement joins TRBV7-9 to TRBJ1-1; TRBD1 matches 9 bases. Trimming took 4 bases from V and 4 from J; bases not matched to a gene: 7. Germline V lookup: CDR1 SEHNR, CDR2 FQNEAQ (reference sequence). This CDR3 region has 15 residues. CDR3 in DNA: TGTGCCAGCAGCTCCCCGGGACAGGGACGCACTGAAGCTTTCTTT. This translates into CASSSPGQGRTEAFF.

This chain connects TRBV15 to TRBJ1-2; D remains unclear. Per germline, CDR1 LNHNV and CDR2 YYDKDF (reference sequence). The CDR3 has 13 residues. V was cut by 3 bases and J by 8 bases, with 13 bases left in between. In DNA, the CDR3 is TGTGCCACCAGCAGCGCTGCTCCGAGCGGCTACACCTTC. It yields the protein CATSSAAPSGYTF.

This clone was seen a single time. V usage is TRBV10-1 and J usage is TRBJ2-7; 8 bases line up with TRBD1. V gave up 3 bases and J gave up 4 bases; unmatched junction bases: 5. The CDR3 has 14 amino acids. CDR1 is WNHNN and CDR2 is SYGVQD in the germline V gene (reference sequence). CDR3 amino acids: CASSDSGTGYEQYF. For the CDR3, the DNA is TGCGCCAGCAGTGACTCCGGGACAGGTTACGAGCAGTACTTC.

The chain couples TRBV19 to TRBJ2-3; D possibly corresponds to TRBD1 (6 bases). The V gene lost 7 bases and the J gene lost 1 base, with 18 bases spanning the gap. Per germline, CDR1 LNHDA and CDR2 SQIVND (reference sequence). The length of the CDR3 is 16 residues. CDR3 sequence reads: CASKAAAGAGTDTQYF. The CDR3 DNA is TGTGCCAGTAAGGCCGCGGCAGGGGCGGGCACAGATACGCAGTATTTT. The full variable domain, in which reference TRBV19 and TRBJ2-3 provide the parts outside the CDR3, is DGGITQSPKYLFRKEGQNVTLSCEQNLNHDAMYWYRQDPGQGLRLIYYSQIVNDFQKGDIAEGYSVSREKKESFPLTVTSAQKNPTAFYLCASKAAAGAGTDTQYFGPGTRLTVL.

The chain recombines TRBV28 with TRBJ2-3, with 10 bases fitting TRBD2. The V gene's germline CDR1 is MDHEN and CDR2 SYDVKM. Trimming took 4 bases from V and 3 from J; bases not matched to a gene: 7. The CDR3 is 16 amino acids. In nucleotides, the CDR3 is TGTGCCAGCAGTTCCCTAGCGGGAGTACGGACAGATACGCAGTATTTT. Translated, it gives CASSSLAGVRTDTQYF.

The chain joins TRBV20-1 to TRBJ1-1, with D unresolved. The V and J ends lost 7 bases and 6 bases respectively, with 12 bases between them. CDR3 size: 11 residues. The V gene's germline CDR1 is DFQATT and CDR2 SNEGSKA (reference sequence). The CDR3 loop is CSDGGLAEAFF. DNA of the CDR3: TGCAGTGACGGCGGGCTCGCTGAAGCTTTCTTT.

The chain couples TRBV5-1 to TRBJ1-2, with TRBD1 matching 8 bases. V shed 4 bases and J 0 bases; nucleotides not matched to a gene: 5. Germline V CDR1 and CDR2: SGHRS, YFSETQ. The CDR3 is 15 residues long. The CDR3 region is CASSAWTGPNYGYTF. The CDR3 region has the DNA TGCGCCAGCAGCGCCTGGACAGGGCCTAACTATGGCTACACCTTC.

This clone came up a few times. V and J are TRBV7-9 and TRBJ2-5, with D perhaps TRBD1 (6 bases). V was cut by 4 bases and J by 3 bases, with 12 bases left in between. The CDR3 spans 14 residues. Germline V gene lookup returns CDR1 SEHNR and CDR2 FQNEAQ (reference sequence). The DNA of the CDR3 is TGTGCCAGCAGCTCGAGGACAGATGAAGAGACCCAGTACTTC. Its protein product is CASSSRTDEETQYF.

This clone was counted once. The junction departs from germline at one end; a sequencing error may be responsible. The chain couples TRBV7-6 to TRBJ2-2; TRBD2 might be the D (5 bases). The germline gives CDR1 SGHVS, CDR2 FNYEAQ. The CDR3 has 14 residues. Here the CDR3 reads CASSYRTDTRELFF. The CDR3 DNA sequence: TGTGCCAGCAGCTATCGGACTGACACCAGGGAGCTGTTTTTT.

This chain connects TRBV19 to TRBJ2-2; the D gene is possibly TRBD2 (5 bases). Trimming cost V 4 bases and J 5 bases, with 17 bases left between them. Germline CDR1 and CDR2: LNHDA and SQIVND (reference sequence). This CDR3 contains 16 residues. CDR3 residues: CASSNGVGPRTGELFF. CDR3 sequence (DNA): TGTGCCAGTAGTAACGGGGTTGGCCCGAGGACCGGGGAGCTGTTTTTT.

The J gene is TRBJ1-2, the V gene TRBV19; 8 bases align to TRBD1. V gave up 5 bases and J gave up 8 bases; unmatched junction bases: 10. Germline V gene lookup returns CDR1 LNHDA and CDR2 SQIVND (reference sequence). This CDR3 region has 14 residues. CDR3 nucleotides: TGTGCCAGTAGTCCCCAGGACAGGGCCGGGGGCTACACCTTC. This encodes CASSPQDRAGGYTF.

The V call is TRBV15, the J call TRBJ1-6; D uncertain. Germline V CDR1 and CDR2: LNHNV, YYDKDF (reference sequence). The CDR3 extends over 14 amino acids. Trimming removed 1 base at V and 5 bases at J, with 6 bases between. CDR3 sequence (DNA): TGTGCCACCAGCAGAGGGGCGAATAATTCACCCCTCCACTTT. Translation: CATSRGANNSPLHF.

V gene TRBV27 combines with J gene TRBJ2-3, with TRBD2 matching 9 bases. J lost 4 bases, V lost 9 bases, and 17 bases had no gene match. Germline V gene sequence: CDR1 MNHEY, CDR2 SMNVEV (reference sequence). CDR3 length: 17 residues. The CDR3 DNA is TGTGCCAGGGTACTCTTAAGGTGTAGCGGGAGTCCAGATACGCAGTATTTT. Amino acid sequence: CARVLLRCSGSPDTQYF.